This T cell receptor beta chain was obtained from a study of blood T cell repertoires in COVID-19 (dated by TCRdb to about 2020). About the full investigation: The collaborator samples originated in the United States, Italy and Spain and spanned the acute and convalescent phases of COVID-19. The material from the prospective study consisted of cDNA or gDNA derived from T cells, B-cell-depleted T cells, or PBMCs. Deeply sampled blood TCRbeta repertoires from subjects exposed to, actively infected with, or recovered from COVID-19 were included in the dataset. The repertoires were made available in a free public database intended to serve as a resource for research on the immune response to SARS-CoV-2. The samples were drawn from the first 160 participants of the ongoing ImmuneRACE study and from 950 to 1,500 subjects provided by 6 global collaborators. Sample metadata almost always included a de-identified subject ID, COVID-19 status, age in years and sex. HLA class I and class II types, where available, came from metadata supplied by the sample provider rather than from assay-based typing. What the work shows at the level of the full study, not this receptor alone: The quantity of clinical and demographic metadata differed by source and by participant and was supplied without curation.

The immunoSEQ Assay, a bias-controlled multiplex PCR, was used to amplify TCRbeta CDR3 regions from genomic DNA. As for the original processing: Nucleated cell counts per sample were estimated from amplification of reference gene primers within the assay. To quantify the absolute abundance of each unique TCRbeta CDR3 rearrangement, sequence reads were collapsed and filtered. For each sample, productive Simpson clonality was calculated as the square root of Simpson's diversity index across productive rearrangements. The immuneACCESS repertoire file appears here via TCRdb, limited to in-frame rearrangements. These files lack a portion of the clones; in checked studies, under half of the deficit traces to unresolved V genes, and the cause of the others is not known. The DNA gave D and trimming, while V, J and clone size come from that table. Recorded for this sample are roughly 130,000 clones; about 80% of them occurred a single time. The ten largest account for 3% to 3.5% of the sample.

The CDR1 and CDR2 encoded by the germline V gene are SGHDT and YYEEEE. V drops 0 bases and J drops 9 bases, leaving 15 bases in between. Measured from the cysteine to the phenylalanine, the CDR3 is 14 residues long. Just CDR3 DNA is preserved here, 42 bases in frame from base 1. Whole blood was collected in K2EDTA tubes by collaborating institutions according to the institutions' own protocols. For TCRbeta analysis, collaborators shipped samples in one of three forms: frozen whole blood, isolated PBMCs, or DNA extracted from either of those sample types. As to this clone: It has no known antigen specificity. Per-nucleotide qualities are absent, and no much larger clonotype sits a single base away.

The receptor was derived from a woman older than 75 with acute or convalescent COVID-19. Recombination joined TRBV5-6 with TRBJ2-5; the D gene is possibly TRBD1, with 5 bases matching. Specimen: peripheral blood. In nucleotides, the sequence is TGTGCCAGCAGCTTGGGGGGCAGTCAAGTGTCCCAGTACTTC. It is translated as CASSLGGSQVSQYF.